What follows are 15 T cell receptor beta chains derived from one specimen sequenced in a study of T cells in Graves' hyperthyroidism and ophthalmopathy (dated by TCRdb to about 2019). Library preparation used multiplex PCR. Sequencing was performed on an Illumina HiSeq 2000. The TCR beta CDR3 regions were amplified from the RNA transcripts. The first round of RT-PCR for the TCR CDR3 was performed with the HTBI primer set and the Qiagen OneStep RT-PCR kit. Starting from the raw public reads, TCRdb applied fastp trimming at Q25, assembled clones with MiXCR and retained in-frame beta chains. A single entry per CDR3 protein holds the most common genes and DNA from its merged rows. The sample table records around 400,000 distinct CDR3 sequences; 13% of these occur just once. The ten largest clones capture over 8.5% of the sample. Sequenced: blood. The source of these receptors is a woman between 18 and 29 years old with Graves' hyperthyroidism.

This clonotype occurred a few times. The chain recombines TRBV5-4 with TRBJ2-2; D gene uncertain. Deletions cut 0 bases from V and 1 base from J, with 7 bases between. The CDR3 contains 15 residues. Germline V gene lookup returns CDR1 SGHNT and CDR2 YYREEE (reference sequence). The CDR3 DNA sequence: TGTGCCAGCAGCTTGGATTGGGGGAACACCGGGGAGCTGTTTTTT. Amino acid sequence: CASSLDWGNTGELFF.

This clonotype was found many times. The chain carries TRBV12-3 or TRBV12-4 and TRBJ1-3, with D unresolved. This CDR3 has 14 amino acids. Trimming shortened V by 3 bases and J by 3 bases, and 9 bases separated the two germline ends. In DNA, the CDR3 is TGTGCCAGCAGTTTCGGGGATTTTGGAAACACCATATATTTT. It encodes CASSFGDFGNTIYF.

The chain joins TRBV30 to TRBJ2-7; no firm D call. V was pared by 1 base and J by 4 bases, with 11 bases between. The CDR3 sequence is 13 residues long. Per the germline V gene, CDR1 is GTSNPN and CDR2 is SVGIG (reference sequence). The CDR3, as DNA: TGTGCCTGGAGTGAAATTGGGCCATACGAGCAGTACTTC. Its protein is CAWSEIGPYEQYF.

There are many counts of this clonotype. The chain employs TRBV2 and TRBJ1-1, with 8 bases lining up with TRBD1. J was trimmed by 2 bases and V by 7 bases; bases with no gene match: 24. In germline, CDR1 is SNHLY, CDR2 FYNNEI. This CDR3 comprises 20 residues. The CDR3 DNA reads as TGTGCCAGCAAGGAGGGGCTGGGACAGGTCGGGGTAATGGCAAACACTGAAGCTTTCTTT. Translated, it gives CASKEGLGQVGVMANTEAFF. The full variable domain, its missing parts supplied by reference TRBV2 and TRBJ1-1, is EPEVTQTPSHQVTQMGQEVILRCVPISNHLYFYWYRQILGQKVEFLVSFYNNEISEKSEIFDDQFSVERPDGSNFTLKIRSTKLEDSAMYFCASKEGLGQVGVMANTEAFFGQGTRLTVV.

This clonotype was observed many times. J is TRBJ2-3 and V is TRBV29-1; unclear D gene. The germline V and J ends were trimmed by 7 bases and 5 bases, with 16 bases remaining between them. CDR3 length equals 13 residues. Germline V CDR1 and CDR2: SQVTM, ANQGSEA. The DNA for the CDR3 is TGCAGCGCTACCCCCTGGAAGAAAGATACGCAGTATTTT. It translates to CSATPWKKDTQYF.

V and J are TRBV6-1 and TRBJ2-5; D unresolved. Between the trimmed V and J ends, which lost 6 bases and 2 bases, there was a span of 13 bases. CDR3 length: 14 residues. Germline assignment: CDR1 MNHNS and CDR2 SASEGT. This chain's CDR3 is CASSHGSAQETQYF. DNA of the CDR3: TGTGCCAGCAGCCACGGGTCAGCTCAAGAGACCCAGTACTTC.

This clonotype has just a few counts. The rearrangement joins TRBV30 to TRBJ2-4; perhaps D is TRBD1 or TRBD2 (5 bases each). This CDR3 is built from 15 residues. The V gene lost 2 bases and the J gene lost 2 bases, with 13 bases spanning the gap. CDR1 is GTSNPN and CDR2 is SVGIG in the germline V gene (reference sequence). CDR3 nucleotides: TGTGCCTGGAGTATCGGGTGGGGGACCAAAAACATTCAGTACTTC. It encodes CAWSIGWGTKNIQYF.

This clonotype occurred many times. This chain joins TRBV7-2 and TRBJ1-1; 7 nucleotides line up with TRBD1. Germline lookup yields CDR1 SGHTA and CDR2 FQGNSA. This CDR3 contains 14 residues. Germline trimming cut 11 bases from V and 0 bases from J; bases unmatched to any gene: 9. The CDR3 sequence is CAGTQGQLNTEAFF. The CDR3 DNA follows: TGTGCCGGGACGCAGGGACAGTTGAACACTGAAGCTTTCTTT.

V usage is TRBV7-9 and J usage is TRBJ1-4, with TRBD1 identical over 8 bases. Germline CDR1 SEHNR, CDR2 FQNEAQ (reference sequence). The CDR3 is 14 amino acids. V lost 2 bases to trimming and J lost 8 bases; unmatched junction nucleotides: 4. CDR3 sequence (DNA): TGTGCCAGCAGCTTAAGGACAGGGAGGGAAAAACTGTTTTTT. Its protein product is CASSLRTGREKLFF.

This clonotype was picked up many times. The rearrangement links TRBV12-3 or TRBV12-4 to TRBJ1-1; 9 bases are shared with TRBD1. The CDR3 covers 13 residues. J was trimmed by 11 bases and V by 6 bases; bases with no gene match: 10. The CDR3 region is CASRAGGTGTAFF. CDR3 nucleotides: TGTGCCAGCAGGGCGGGGGGGACAGGGACGGCTTTCTTT.

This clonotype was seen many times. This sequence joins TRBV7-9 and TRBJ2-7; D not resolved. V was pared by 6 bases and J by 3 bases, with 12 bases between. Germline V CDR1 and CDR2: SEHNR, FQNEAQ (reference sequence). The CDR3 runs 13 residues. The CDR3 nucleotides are TGTGCCAGCAGGCGACACGAAAGCTACGAGCAGTACTTC. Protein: CASRRHESYEQYF.

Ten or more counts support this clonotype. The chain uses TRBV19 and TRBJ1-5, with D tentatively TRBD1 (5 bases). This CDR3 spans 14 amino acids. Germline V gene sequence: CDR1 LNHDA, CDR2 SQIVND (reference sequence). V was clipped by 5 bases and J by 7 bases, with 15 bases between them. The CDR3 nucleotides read TGTGCCAGTAGTGTAGTCGGGTGGGGGCAGCCCCAGCATTTT. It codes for CASSVVGWGQPQHF.

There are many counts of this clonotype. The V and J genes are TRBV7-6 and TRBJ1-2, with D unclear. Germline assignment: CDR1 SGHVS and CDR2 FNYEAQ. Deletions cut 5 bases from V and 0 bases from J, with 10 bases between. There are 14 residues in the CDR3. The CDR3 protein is CASSPDGSNYGYTF. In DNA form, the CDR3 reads TGTGCCAGCAGCCCCGACGGATCTAACTATGGCTACACCTTC.

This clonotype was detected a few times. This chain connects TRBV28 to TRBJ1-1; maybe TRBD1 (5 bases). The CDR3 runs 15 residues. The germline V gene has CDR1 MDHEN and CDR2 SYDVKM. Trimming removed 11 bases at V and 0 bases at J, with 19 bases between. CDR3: CAGNGGPYMNTEAFF. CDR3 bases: TGTGCCGGAAATGGGGGTCCCTACATGAACACTGAAGCTTTCTTT. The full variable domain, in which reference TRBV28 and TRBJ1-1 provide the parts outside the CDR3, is DVKVTQSSRYLVKRTGEKVFLECVQDMDHENMFWYRQDPGLGLRLIYFSYDVKMKEKGDIPEGYSVSREKKERFSLILESASTNQTSMYLCAGNGGPYMNTEAFFGQGTRLTVV.

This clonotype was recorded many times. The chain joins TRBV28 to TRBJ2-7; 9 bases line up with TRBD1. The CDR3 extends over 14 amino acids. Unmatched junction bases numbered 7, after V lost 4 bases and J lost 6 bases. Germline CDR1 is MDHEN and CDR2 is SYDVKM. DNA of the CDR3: TGTGCCAGCAGTTCCGGGACAGGGTCGCCCGAGCAGTACTTC. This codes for CASSSGTGSPEQYF.